This TCR beta chain was identified in a study of blood T cell repertoires in COVID-19. TCRdb's table, derived via immunoSEQ multiplex PCR, lists solely in-frame clones and lacks some. This sample has about 220,000 clones; roughly 80% occur once, and the top ten carry 3% to 3.5%. Germline loops: CDR1 SGHRS, CDR2 YFSETQ. Germline trimming cut 5 bases from V and 2 bases from J; bases unmatched to any gene: 5. CDR3 length: 14 residues. V is TRBV5-1 and J is TRBJ2-5, with 8 bases identical to TRBD1. Sequenced input: peripheral blood. This TCR was sampled from a woman aged 25-40 years who had recovered from COVID-19. CDR3 coding DNA: TGCGCCAGCAGGTCGGACAGGGAACAAGAGACCCAGTACTTC. Protein sequence: CASRSDREQETQYF.